A single sample gave rise to the 26 T cell receptor beta chains below, sequenced in a study of blood T cell repertoires in COVID-19 (dated by TCRdb to about 2020). The protocol used for the library was the immunoSEQ multiplex PCR assay. Held by TCRdb, this immuneACCESS table contains in-frame sequences only and omits some clones. Under half of the omission traces to an unresolved V gene where checked; the cause of the rest is unknown. The sample has over 50,000 clones on record, about 80% of them singletons. The top ten clones comprise roughly 13% of the sample. Sequencing input: peripheral blood. The receptors come from a human donor in a cohort sampled during active COVID-19.

The rearrangement uses TRBV7-9 and TRBJ1-4, with D uncertain. The V gene lost 5 bases and the J gene lost 11 bases, with 12 bases spanning the gap. CDR1 and CDR2 (germline): SEHNR, FQNEAQ (reference sequence). The length of the CDR3 is 12 residues. The CDR3 region is CASSAGSGKLFF. For the CDR3, the DNA is TGTGCCAGCAGCGCCGGGTCCGGGAAACTGTTTTTT. Based on the CDR3 plus reference TRBV7-9 and TRBJ1-4, the full variable domain is DTGVSQNPRHKITKRGQNVTFRCDPISEHNRLYWYRQTLGQGPEFLTYFQNEAQLEKSRLLSDRFSAERPKGSFSTLEIQRTEQGDSAMYLCASSAGSGKLFFGSGTQLSVL.

Only one count was recorded for this clone. V usage is TRBV7-2 and J usage is TRBJ2-7; 7 bases match TRBD2. The CDR3 spans 16 residues. The ends lost 4 bases at V and 0 bases at J; junction bases unmatched: 9. Per the germline V gene, CDR1 is SGHTA and CDR2 is FQGNSA. CDR3 protein: CASSSPSGLSSYEQYF. CDR3 coding DNA: TGTGCCAGCAGCTCGCCTAGCGGCCTCAGCTCCTACGAGCAGTACTTC.

This chain connects TRBV6-5 to TRBJ2-7, with D uncertain. Trimming left V 0 bases short and J 4 bases short, with 13 bases between. Germline CDR1 MNHEY, CDR2 SVGAGI. This CDR3 region has 15 residues. CDR3 sequence (DNA): TGTGCCAGCAGTTACTCGGGCTCCGGCAGTTACGAGCAGTACTTC. It yields the protein CASSYSGSGSYEQYF.

This clone was seen a single time. The chain employs TRBV7-2 and TRBJ1-3; D unclear. CDR3 length: 13 amino acids. The germline gives CDR1 SGHTA, CDR2 FQGNSA. Trimming cost V 3 bases and J 4 bases, with 7 bases left between them. CDR3 in amino acids: CASSFTRGNTIYF. As DNA, the CDR3 is TGTGCCAGCAGCTTTACCAGGGGAAACACCATATATTTT.

This clone was counted a single time. The gene calls are TRBV2 and TRBJ1-2; 7 nucleotides align to TRBD1. CDR3 length equals 13 residues. Germline V gene data show CDR1 as SNHLY and CDR2 as FYNNEI. J lost 4 bases, V lost 6 bases, and 5 bases had no gene match. The CDR3 sequence is CASRPRQGYGYTF. The CDR3 bases are TGTGCCAGCAGACCACGACAGGGCTATGGCTACACCTTC. The full variable domain, in which reference TRBV2 and TRBJ1-2 provide the parts outside the CDR3, is EPEVTQTPSHQVTQMGQEVILRCVPISNHLYFYWYRQILGQKVEFLVSFYNNEISEKSEIFDDQFSVERPDGSNFTLKIRSTKLEDSAMYFCASRPRQGYGYTFGSGTRLTVV.

The chain has TRBV18 and TRBJ1-3; 7 nucleotides line up with TRBD1. The germline V gene has CDR1 KGHSH and CDR2 LQKENI. This CDR3 spans 16 amino acids. J lost 0 bases, V lost 3 bases, and 5 bases had no gene match. The CDR3 loop reads CASSPAGTDSGNTIYF. Written as DNA, the CDR3 is TGTGCCAGCTCACCGGCGGGGACAGACTCTGGAAACACCATATATTTT.

The chain links TRBV7-9 to TRBJ2-3; 10 bases match TRBD2. Germline trimming cut 1 base from V and 5 bases from J; bases unmatched to any gene: 6. This CDR3 is 16 amino acids long. From germline, CDR1 is SEHNR and CDR2 FQNEAQ (reference sequence). CDR3 nucleotides: TGTGCCAGCAGCTTAGGGAGCGGGGGGGCCAAAGATACGCAGTATTTT. Its protein is CASSLGSGGAKDTQYF.

This chain links TRBV6-6 with TRBJ2-1; no firm D call. CDR1 is MNHNY and CDR2 is SVGAGI in the germline V gene (reference sequence). The germline V and J ends were trimmed by 5 bases and 0 bases, with 11 bases remaining between them. CDR3 size: 15 residues. CDR3 in amino acids: CASSPEVSSYNEQFF. The CDR3 coding sequence is TGTGCCAGCAGTCCCGAAGTCAGCTCCTACAATGAGCAGTTCTTC.

The chain has TRBV15 and TRBJ1-1, with D perhaps matching TRBD1 (5 bases). Germline CDR1 reads LNHNV; CDR2 reads YYDKDF (reference sequence). With 5 bases removed from V and 1 base from J, the gap between germline ends came to 8 bases. The CDR3 covers 13 residues. The CDR3 sequence is CATSLGGNTEAFF. For the CDR3, the DNA is TGTGCCACCAGCCTGGGGGGGAACACTGAAGCTTTCTTT.

The V call is TRBV7-2, the J call TRBJ2-2; possibly TRBD1 for D (5 bases). CDR1 is SGHTA, CDR2 FQGNSA, per germline. The CDR3 covers 18 residues. The ends were cut back, 5 bases at V and 3 bases at J, with 22 bases in the middle. CDR3 nucleotides: TGTGCCAGCAGCCACCGAGGTGGGGCAGATAGGTACACCGGGGAGCTGTTTTTT. Translation gives CASSHRGGADRYTGELFF.

The V and J genes are TRBV19 and TRBJ2-5, with 8 bases fitting TRBD1. Germline V gene sequence: CDR1 LNHDA, CDR2 SQIVND (reference sequence). This CDR3 is built from 13 residues. Unmatched junction bases numbered 6, after V lost 7 bases and J lost 5 bases. In DNA form, the CDR3 reads TGTGCCAGTACCGGGACAGGCGGGGAGACCCAGTACTTC. Encoded protein: CASTGTGGETQYF.

This clone has only a few counts. The chain uses TRBV7-8 and TRBJ2-1; TRBD2 matches 8 bases. This CDR3 is built from 15 residues. Trimming removed 1 base from V and 3 bases from J; junction bases left unmatched: 2. Germline V gives CDR1 SGHVS, CDR2 FQNEAQ. CDR3 region: CASSLGTSGYNEQFF. As DNA, the CDR3 is TGTGCCAGCAGCTTAGGAACTAGCGGCTACAATGAGCAGTTCTTC.

The J gene is TRBJ1-1, the V gene TRBV9; TRBD1 agrees at 9 bases. Germline V CDR1 and CDR2: SGDLS, YYNGEE. The CDR3 spans 15 residues. V lost 4 bases to trimming and J lost 2 bases; unmatched junction nucleotides: 6. CDR3 coding DNA: TGTGCCAGCAGCCCCCGGACAGGGGCTAACACTGAAGCTTTCTTT. Its protein is CASSPRTGANTEAFF.

This clone appeared a single time. V is TRBV15 and J is TRBJ1-5; 8 bases agree with TRBD1. Germline V CDR1 and CDR2: LNHNV, YYDKDF (reference sequence). With 1 base clipped from V and 4 bases from J, the junction kept 12 bases outside the gene matches. This CDR3 comprises 18 residues. The CDR3 region is CATSRVYGRGPGNQPQHF. In DNA, the CDR3 is TGTGCCACCAGCAGAGTTTACGGCAGGGGGCCGGGGAATCAGCCCCAGCATTTT.

The V call is TRBV6-5, the J call TRBJ2-7; weak D call: TRBD1 (5 bases). Trimming removed 6 bases from V and 0 bases from J, with 15 bases in between. This CDR3 comprises 15 residues. Germline CDR1 and CDR2: MNHEY and SVGAGI. As DNA, the CDR3 is TGTGCCAGCAGCTTCCAGGGTGGAAGCTCCTACGAGCAGTACTTC. Protein sequence: CASSFQGGSSYEQYF.

V is TRBV2 and J is TRBJ2-1; 13 positions match TRBD2. V shed 6 bases and J 6 bases; nucleotides not matched to a gene: 5. The CDR3 is 15 amino acids. Germline V gives CDR1 SNHLY, CDR2 FYNNEI. CDR3: CASSPTSGGFNEQFF. In nucleotides, the CDR3 is TGTGCCAGCAGCCCGACTAGCGGGGGGTTCAATGAGCAGTTCTTC.

The CDR3 sequence is CASSEEVRAAIQYF. As DNA, the CDR3 is TGTGCCAGCAGTGAAGAGGTCAGGGCAGCAATTCAGTACTTC. V usage is TRBV6-1 and J usage is TRBJ2-4; TRBD1 is a possible D gene (5 bases). The CDR3 consists of 14 residues. Between the trimmed V and J ends, which lost 1 base and 10 bases, there was a span of 14 bases. Germline CDR1 MNHNS, CDR2 SASEGT.

The V gene is TRBV6-2 or TRBV6-3, the J gene TRBJ1-5; D is undetermined. The V and J ends lost 3 bases and 0 bases respectively, with 12 bases between them. The germline V gene has CDR1 MNHEY and CDR2 SVGEGT. The CDR3 contains 16 residues. CDR3 loop: CASSYREYYSNQPQHF. Written as DNA, the CDR3 is TGTGCCAGCAGTTATAGAGAGTATTATAGCAATCAGCCCCAGCATTTT.

This sequence joins TRBV5-5 and TRBJ1-4, with D unresolved. V was pared by 5 bases and J by 6 bases, with 11 bases between. Looked up from germline, CDR1 is SGHKS and CDR2 is YYEKEE (reference sequence). The CDR3 runs to 13 residues. The CDR3 DNA is TGTGCCAGCAGAGCGGCGGACGATGAAAAACTGTTTTTT. Translated, it gives CASRAADDEKLFF.

The chain's CDR3 is CASSFGAAYEQYF. The CDR3 DNA follows: TGTGCCAGCAGTTTTGGGGCAGCCTACGAGCAGTACTTC. The rearrangement joins TRBV12-3 or TRBV12-4 to TRBJ2-7; maybe TRBD1 (5 bases). Trimming removed 3 bases from V and 2 bases from J, with 8 bases in between. The CDR3 runs to 13 residues.

V gene TRBV7-9 combines with J gene TRBJ1-3; D uncertain. The germline V gene encodes CDR1 SEHNR and CDR2 FQNEAQ (reference sequence). The V gene lost 0 bases and the J gene lost 4 bases, with 16 bases spanning the gap. This CDR3 is built from 17 residues. The CDR3 sequence: CASSLARRVLAGNTIYF. The CDR3 nucleotides are TGTGCCAGCAGCTTAGCCAGGAGAGTTCTAGCAGGAAACACCATATATTTT.

The chain links TRBV2 to TRBJ2-3; D might be TRBD2 (5 bases). This CDR3 spans 13 amino acids. Germline loops: CDR1 SNHLY, CDR2 FYNNEI. V lost 5 bases and J lost 3, with 9 bases in between. In DNA, the CDR3 is TGTGCCAGCAGTCCTACTAGGACAGATACGCAGTATTTT. Translation gives CASSPTRTDTQYF.

This clone has a single count. This chain links TRBV14 with TRBJ2-5, with 10 positions matching TRBD2. J lost 5 bases, V lost 4 bases, and 7 bases had no gene match. The CDR3 consists of 15 residues. CDR1 and CDR2 from the germline V gene are SGHDN and FVKESK. In DNA, the CDR3 is TGTGCCAGCAGCCGGATAGCGGGGGGAATGGAGACCCAGTACTTC. Protein: CASSRIAGGMETQYF.

The rearrangement uses TRBV18 and TRBJ2-1; 13 bases line up with TRBD2. J was trimmed by 5 bases and V by 3 bases; bases with no gene match: 4. Per the germline V gene, CDR1 is KGHSH and CDR2 is LQKENI. This CDR3 has 16 amino acids. The CDR3 sequence is CASSPGTSGDDNEQFF. The CDR3 DNA reads TGTGCCAGCTCACCGGGGACTAGCGGGGACGACAATGAGCAGTTCTTC.

The CDR3 region is CASSLSGSDGYTF. The CDR3 DNA sequence: TGTGCCAGCAGCTTAAGTGGTTCGGATGGCTACACCTTC. The rearrangement joins TRBV7-3 to TRBJ1-2; D remains ambiguous. V was pared by 1 base and J by 6 bases, with 9 bases between. Germline-derived CDR1 and CDR2 are SGHTA and FQGTGA. This CDR3 spans 13 amino acids.

This rearrangement joins TRBV5-6 to TRBJ2-1; a possible D gene is TRBD1 (5 bases). The ends were cut back, 0 bases at V and 0 bases at J, with 10 bases in the middle. This CDR3 contains 16 residues. Per germline, CDR1 SGHDT and CDR2 YYEEEE. CDR3 sequence reads: CASSLGGSSSYNEQFF. Written as DNA, the CDR3 is TGTGCCAGCAGCTTGGGGGGCAGCAGCTCCTACAATGAGCAGTTCTTC.